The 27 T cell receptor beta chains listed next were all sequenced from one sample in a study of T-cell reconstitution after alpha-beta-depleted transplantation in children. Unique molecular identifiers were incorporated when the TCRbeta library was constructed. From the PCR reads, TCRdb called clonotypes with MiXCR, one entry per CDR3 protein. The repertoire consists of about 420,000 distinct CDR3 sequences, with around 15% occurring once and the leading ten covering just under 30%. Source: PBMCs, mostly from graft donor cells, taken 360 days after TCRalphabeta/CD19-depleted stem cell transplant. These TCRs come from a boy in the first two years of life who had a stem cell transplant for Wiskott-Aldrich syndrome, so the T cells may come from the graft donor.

CDR3 in amino acids: CASTREGDRYSPLHF. The CDR3 DNA reads TGTGCCAGCACTCGTGAAGGGGACCGCTATTCACCCCTCCACTTT. This chain links TRBV2 with TRBJ1-6; D is possibly TRBD1 (5 bases). Trimming shortened V by 7 bases and J by 8 bases, and 18 bases separated the two germline ends. The germline CDR1 and CDR2 sequences are SNHLY and FYNNEI. This CDR3 comprises 15 residues.

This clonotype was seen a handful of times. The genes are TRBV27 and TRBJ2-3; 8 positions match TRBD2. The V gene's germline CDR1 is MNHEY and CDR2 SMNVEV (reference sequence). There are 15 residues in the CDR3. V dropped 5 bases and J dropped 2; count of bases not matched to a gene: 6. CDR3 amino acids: CASSALAVYTDTQYF. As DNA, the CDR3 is TGTGCCAGCAGTGCACTAGCGGTATACACAGATACGCAGTATTTT.

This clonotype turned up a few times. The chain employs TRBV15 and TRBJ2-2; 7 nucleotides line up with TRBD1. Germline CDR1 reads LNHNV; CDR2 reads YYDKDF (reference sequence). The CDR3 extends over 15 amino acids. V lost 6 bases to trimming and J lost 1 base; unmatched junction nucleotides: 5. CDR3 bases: TGTGCCACCAGACCCCGGACAGGGAACACCGGGGAGCTGTTTTTT. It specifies CATRPRTGNTGELFF.

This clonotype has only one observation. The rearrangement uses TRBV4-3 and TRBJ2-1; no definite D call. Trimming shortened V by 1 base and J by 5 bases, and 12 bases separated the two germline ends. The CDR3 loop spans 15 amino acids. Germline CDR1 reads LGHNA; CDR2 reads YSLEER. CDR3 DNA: TGCGCCAGCAGCCAAGTTGGCGGTAGCCACAATGAGCAGTTCTTC. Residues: CASSQVGGSHNEQFF.

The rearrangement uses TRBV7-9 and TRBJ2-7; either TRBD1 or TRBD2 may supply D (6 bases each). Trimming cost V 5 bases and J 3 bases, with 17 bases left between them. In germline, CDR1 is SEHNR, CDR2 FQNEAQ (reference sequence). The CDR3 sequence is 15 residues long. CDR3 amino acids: CASSPRGAPNYEQYF. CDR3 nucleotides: TGTGCCAGCAGCCCTAGGGGGGCCCCAAACTACGAGCAGTACTTC. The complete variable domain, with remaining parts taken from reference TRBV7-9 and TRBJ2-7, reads DTGVSQNPRHKITKRGQNVTFRCDPISEHNRLYWYRQTLGQGPEFLTYFQNEAQLEKSRLLSDRFSAERPKGSFSTLEIQRTEQGDSAMYLCASSPRGAPNYEQYFGPGTRLTVT.

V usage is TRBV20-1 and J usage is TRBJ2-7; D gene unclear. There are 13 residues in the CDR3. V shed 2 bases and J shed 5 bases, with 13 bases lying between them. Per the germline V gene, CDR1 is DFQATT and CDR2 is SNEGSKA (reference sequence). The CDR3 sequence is CSARREIRDEQYF. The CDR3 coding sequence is TGCAGTGCTAGACGTGAAATCCGCGACGAGCAGTACTTC.

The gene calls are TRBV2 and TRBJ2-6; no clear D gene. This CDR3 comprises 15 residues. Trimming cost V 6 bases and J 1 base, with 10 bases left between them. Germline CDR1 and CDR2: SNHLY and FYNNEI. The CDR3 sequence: CASRHWNSGANVLTF. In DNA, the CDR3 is TGTGCCAGCAGACACTGGAATTCTGGGGCCAACGTCCTGACTTTC.

The CDR3 is CASSPYTYPKTQYF. The CDR3 region has the DNA TGTGCCAGCAGCCCCTATACGTACCCCAAGACCCAGTACTTC. V and J are TRBV5-6 and TRBJ2-5; D not certain. Germline values: CDR1 SGHDT, CDR2 YYEEEE. The CDR3 runs to 14 residues. With 4 bases removed from V and 6 bases from J, the gap between germline ends came to 16 bases.

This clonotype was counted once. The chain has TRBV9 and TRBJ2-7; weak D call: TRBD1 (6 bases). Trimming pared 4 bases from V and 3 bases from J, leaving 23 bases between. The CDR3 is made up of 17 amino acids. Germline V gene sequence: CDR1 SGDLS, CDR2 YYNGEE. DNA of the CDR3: TGTGCCAGCAGCCCAGAACTTGACAGGAAGGGCCTCTACGAGCAGTACTTC. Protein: CASSPELDRKGLYEQYF.

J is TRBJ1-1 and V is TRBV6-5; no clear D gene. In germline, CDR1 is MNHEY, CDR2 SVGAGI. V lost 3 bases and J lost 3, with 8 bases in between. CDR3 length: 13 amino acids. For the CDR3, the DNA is TGTGCCAGCAGTTATAATGCGGACACTGAAGCTTTCTTT. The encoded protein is CASSYNADTEAFF.

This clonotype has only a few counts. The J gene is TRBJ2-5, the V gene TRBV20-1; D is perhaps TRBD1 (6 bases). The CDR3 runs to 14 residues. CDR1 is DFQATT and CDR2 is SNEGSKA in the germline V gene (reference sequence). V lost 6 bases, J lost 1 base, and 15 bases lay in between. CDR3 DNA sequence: TGCAGTGCCGCCAGGGGTGTCCTCCAAGAGACCCAGTACTTC. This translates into CSAARGVLQETQYF.

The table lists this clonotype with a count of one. CDR3 in DNA: TGTGCCAGCAGCTTAGTAGGGCCAGGTAACACTGAAGCTTTCTTT. Translating gives CASSLVGPGNTEAFF. The chain uses TRBV11-2 and TRBJ1-1; D gene unclear. V gave up 1 base and J gave up 2 bases, with 11 bases separating them. The CDR3 loop spans 15 amino acids. Germline assignment: CDR1 SGHAT and CDR2 FQNNGV.

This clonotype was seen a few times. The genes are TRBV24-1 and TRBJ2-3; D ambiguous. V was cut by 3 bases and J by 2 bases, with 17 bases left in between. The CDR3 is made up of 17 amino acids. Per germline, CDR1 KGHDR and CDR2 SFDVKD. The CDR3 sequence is CATSDRGPLQLTDTQYF. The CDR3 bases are TGTGCCACCAGTGATCGAGGCCCGCTTCAGCTCACAGATACGCAGTATTTT.

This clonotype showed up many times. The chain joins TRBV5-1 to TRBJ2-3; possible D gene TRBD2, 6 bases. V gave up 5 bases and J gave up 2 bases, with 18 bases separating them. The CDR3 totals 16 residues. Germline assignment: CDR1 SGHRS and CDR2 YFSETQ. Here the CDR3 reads CASRNPGLHVTDTQYF. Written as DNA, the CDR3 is TGCGCCAGCAGAAATCCGGGACTCCATGTCACAGATACGCAGTATTTT.

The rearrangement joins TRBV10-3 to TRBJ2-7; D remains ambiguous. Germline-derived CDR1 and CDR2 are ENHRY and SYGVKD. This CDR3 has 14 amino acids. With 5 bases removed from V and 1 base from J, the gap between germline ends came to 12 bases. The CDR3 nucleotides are TGTGCCATCAGTAGCACGTCTCTATCCTACGAGCAGTACTTC. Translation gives CAISSTSLSYEQYF.

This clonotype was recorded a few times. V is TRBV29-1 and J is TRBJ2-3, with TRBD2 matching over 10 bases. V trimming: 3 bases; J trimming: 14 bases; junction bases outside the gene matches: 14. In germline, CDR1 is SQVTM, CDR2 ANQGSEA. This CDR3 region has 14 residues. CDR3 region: CSVEKGLADGGWYF. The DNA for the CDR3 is TGCAGCGTTGAGAAAGGACTAGCGGATGGGGGGTGGTATTTT.

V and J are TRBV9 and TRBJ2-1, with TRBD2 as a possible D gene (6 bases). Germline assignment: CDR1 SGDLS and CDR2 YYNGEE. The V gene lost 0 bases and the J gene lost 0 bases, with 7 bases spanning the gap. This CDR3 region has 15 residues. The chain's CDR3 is CASSVASASYNEQFF. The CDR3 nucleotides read TGTGCCAGCAGCGTAGCTAGCGCCTCCTACAATGAGCAGTTCTTC.

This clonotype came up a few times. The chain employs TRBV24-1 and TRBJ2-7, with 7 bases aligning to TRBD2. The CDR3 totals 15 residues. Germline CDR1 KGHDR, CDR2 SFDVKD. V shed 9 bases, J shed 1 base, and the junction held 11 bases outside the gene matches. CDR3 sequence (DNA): TGTGCCACCCCCAATCGGGAGGACCCATCCTACGAGCAGTACTTC. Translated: CATPNREDPSYEQYF.

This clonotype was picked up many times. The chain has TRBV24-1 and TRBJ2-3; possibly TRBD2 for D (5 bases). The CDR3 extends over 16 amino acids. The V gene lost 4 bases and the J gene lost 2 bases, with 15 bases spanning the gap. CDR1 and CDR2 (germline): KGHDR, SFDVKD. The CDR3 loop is CATSDSGKGNTDTQYF. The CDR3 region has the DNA TGTGCCACCAGTGACTCCGGGAAAGGAAACACAGATACGCAGTATTTT.

For the CDR3, the DNA is TGTGCCACCAGCAGAGATTACCCCACGGATGAAAAACTGTTTTTT. Its protein is CATSRDYPTDEKLFF. The chain is built from TRBV15 and TRBJ1-4; D gene unclear. V was trimmed by 0 bases and J by 6 bases, leaving 11 bases between them. Germline V gene data show CDR1 as LNHNV and CDR2 as YYDKDF (reference sequence). This CDR3 has 15 residues.

The CDR3 DNA reads as TGCGCCAGCAGGTCCGGACAGGACCGCTATGGCTACACCTTC. Translating gives CASRSGQDRYGYTF. The chain uses TRBV4-3 and TRBJ1-2; 7 bases map to TRBD1. This CDR3 spans 14 amino acids. The germline V gene encodes CDR1 LGHNA and CDR2 YSLEER. V lost 6 bases to trimming and J lost 4 bases; unmatched junction nucleotides: 8.

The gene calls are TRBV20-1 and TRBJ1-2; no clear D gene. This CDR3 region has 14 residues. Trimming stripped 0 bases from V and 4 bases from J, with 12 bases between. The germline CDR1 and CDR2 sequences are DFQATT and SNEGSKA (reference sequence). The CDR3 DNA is TGCAGTGCTAGAGACCGAGGCGGCCCCTATGGCTACACCTTC. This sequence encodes CSARDRGGPYGYTF.

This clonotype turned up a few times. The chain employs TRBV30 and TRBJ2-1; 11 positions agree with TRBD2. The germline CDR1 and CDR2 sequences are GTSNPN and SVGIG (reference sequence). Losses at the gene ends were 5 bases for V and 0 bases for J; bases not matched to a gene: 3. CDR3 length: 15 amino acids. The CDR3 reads CAWEGLAASYNEQFF. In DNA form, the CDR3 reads TGTGCCTGGGAGGGACTAGCGGCCTCCTACAATGAGCAGTTCTTC.

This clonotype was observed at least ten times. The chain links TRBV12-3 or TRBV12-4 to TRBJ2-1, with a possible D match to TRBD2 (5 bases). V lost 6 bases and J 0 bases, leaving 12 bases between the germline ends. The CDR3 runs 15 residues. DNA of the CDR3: TGTGCCAGCAGCTTAAAGCGGAGCTCCTACAATGAGCAGTTCTTC. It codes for CASSLKRSSYNEQFF.

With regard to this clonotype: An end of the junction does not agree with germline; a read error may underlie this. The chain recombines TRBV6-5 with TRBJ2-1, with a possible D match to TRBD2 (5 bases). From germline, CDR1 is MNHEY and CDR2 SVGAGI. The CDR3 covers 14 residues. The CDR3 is CASSYSSQRNEQLF. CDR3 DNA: TGTGCCAGCAGTTACTCGTCGCAGCGGAATGAGCAGTTGTTC.

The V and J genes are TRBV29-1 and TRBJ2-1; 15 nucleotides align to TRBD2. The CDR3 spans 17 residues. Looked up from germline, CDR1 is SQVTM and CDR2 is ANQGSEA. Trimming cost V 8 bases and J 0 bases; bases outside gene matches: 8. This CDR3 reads CSCRGLAGGNSYNEQFF. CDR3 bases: TGCAGCTGCCGGGGACTAGCGGGAGGCAACTCCTACAATGAGCAGTTCTTC.

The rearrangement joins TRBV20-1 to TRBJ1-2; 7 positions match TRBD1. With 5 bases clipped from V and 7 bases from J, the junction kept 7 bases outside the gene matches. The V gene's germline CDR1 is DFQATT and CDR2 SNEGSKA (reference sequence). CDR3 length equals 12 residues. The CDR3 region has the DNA TGCAGTGCTCCTGACAGGGTACGTGGCTACACCTTC. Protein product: CSAPDRVRGYTF.